This TCR beta chain comes out of a study of blood T cell repertoires in COVID-19 (dated by TCRdb to 2020 to 2022). Background on the whole study: Samples covering the acute and convalescent phases of COVID-19 were provided by collaborators in the United States, Italy and Spain. The samples were drawn from two sources: the first 160 participants of the ongoing ImmuneRACE study, and 1,254 subjects contributed by 6 global collaborators. Sample metadata almost always included a de-identified subject ID, COVID-19 status, age in years and sex. A freely available public database, intended as a resource for researchers studying the immune response to SARS-CoV-2, is where the repertoires were released. Where available, HLA class I and class II types were obtained from metadata supplied by the sample provider rather than from assay-based typing. The dataset comprised deeply sampled blood TCRbeta repertoires from subjects exposed to, actively infected with, or recovered from COVID-19. The material from the prospective study consisted of cDNA or gDNA derived from T cells, B-cell-depleted T cells, or PBMCs.

TCRbeta CDR3 regions were amplified from genomic DNA by means of the immunoSEQ Assay, a bias-controlled multiplex PCR. Concerning the study's data processing: The number of nucleated cells in each sample was estimated from the amplification of reference gene primers within the assay. Sequence reads were collapsed and filtered to measure the absolute abundance of every unique TCRbeta CDR3 rearrangement. For each sample, productive Simpson clonality was calculated as the square root of Simpson's diversity index across productive rearrangements. The table comes from immuneACCESS by way of TCRdb, which keeps in-frame sequences with V and J called. Part of the clones is missing from these tables; in studies checked, under half for an unresolved V gene and the rest for unknown reasons. From that table come the V and J calls and clone size; the DNA was used to work out D and trimming. Counted in this sample were 95,000 to 150,000 clones; around 87% of them appeared once. Jointly, the top ten make up 3.8% of the sample.

At one collaborating source in Seattle, patients were enrolled during active infection and were followed longitudinally through the course of disease. The collaborating institutions used their own protocols to collect whole blood in K2EDTA tubes. For TCRbeta analysis, collaborators shipped samples in one of three forms: frozen whole blood, isolated PBMCs, or DNA extracted from either of those sample types. Points on this clone: Its target antigen remains unknown. No per-base quality is available; no much larger clone lies one base away.

CDR1 is given as LNHDA and CDR2 as SQIVND, both from the germline V gene (reference sequence). Measured from the cysteine to the phenylalanine, the CDR3 is 11 residues long. Only the CDR3 DNA is retained, 33 bases long and in frame from the first base. Cut back by 6 bases and 2 bases, the V and J ends lie 3 bases apart. Beyond this particular receptor, the publication reports: The quantity of clinical and demographic metadata differed by source and by participant and was supplied without curation.

The sample comprised peripheral blood. The origin of this receptor is a woman aged 55 to 70 with COVID-19, enrolled during active disease. The chain employs TRBV19 and TRBJ2-3; too little of a D gene remains to name it. The DNA sequence is TGTGCCAGTAGATACACAGATACGCAGTATTTT. The resulting protein is CASRYTDTQYF.